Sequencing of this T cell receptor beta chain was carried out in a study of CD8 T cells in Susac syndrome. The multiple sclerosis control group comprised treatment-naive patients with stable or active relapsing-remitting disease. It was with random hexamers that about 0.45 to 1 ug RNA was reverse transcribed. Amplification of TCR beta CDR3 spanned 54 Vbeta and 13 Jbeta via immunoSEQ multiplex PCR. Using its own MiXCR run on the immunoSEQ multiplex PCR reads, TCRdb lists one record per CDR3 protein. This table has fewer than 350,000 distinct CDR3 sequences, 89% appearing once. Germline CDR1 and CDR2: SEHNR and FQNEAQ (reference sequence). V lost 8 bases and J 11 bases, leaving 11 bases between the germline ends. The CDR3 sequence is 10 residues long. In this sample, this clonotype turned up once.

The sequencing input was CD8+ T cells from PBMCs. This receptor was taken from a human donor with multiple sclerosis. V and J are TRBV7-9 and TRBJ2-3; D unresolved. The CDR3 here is CASRGIRQYF. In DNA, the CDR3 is TGTGCCAGCCGTGGTATTCGGCAGTATTTT.